One and the same sample provided the 10 T cell receptor beta chains below, sequenced in a study of shared clonotypes between healthy human individuals. Profiled with immunoSEQ multiplex PCR; TCRdb holds only in-frame clones, not every one. The sample lists 550,000 to 850,000 clones, roughly two thirds occurring once. Sequences were obtained from memory CD4+ T cells sorted from blood. Indicated subset: CD45RA-negative fraction. The receptors shown here come from a woman aged 25 to 39 in good health.

This clone came up many times. This chain uses TRBV7-9 with TRBJ2-4, with D possibly being TRBD1 (6 bases). The CDR3 length is 16 residues. Trimming left V 5 bases short and J 15 bases short, with 29 bases between. Germline values: CDR1 SEHNR, CDR2 FQNEAQ (reference sequence). CDR3 loop: CASSPPLGVSGHSLYF. The CDR3, as DNA: TGTGCCAGCAGCCCTCCCCTGGGGGTCTCGGGACATAGTTTGTACTTC.

This clone was counted a few times. Additional DNA sequences in this sample encode the identical CDR3. The V gene is TRBV6-1, the J gene TRBJ2-7; 8 nucleotides line up with TRBD1. The V and J ends lost 8 bases and 3 bases, in that order; junction bases with no gene match: 6. Germline V lookup: CDR1 MNHNS, CDR2 SASEGT. This CDR3 is built from 13 residues. The CDR3 bases are TGTGCCAGCGGCCCTGACAGGGGCTACGAGCAGTACTTC. Translating gives CASGPDRGYEQYF.

This chain joins TRBV5-4 and TRBJ2-2; 7 bases map to TRBD1. The CDR3 loop spans 16 amino acids. The germline CDR1 and CDR2 sequences are SGHNT and YYREEE (reference sequence). J was trimmed by 2 bases and V by 6 bases; bases with no gene match: 10. Here the CDR3 reads CASKTHRGVNTGELFF. The CDR3, as DNA: TGTGCCAGCAAGACCCACAGGGGTGTTAACACCGGGGAGCTGTTTTTT.

This clone has only a few counts. The chain combines TRBV9 with TRBJ2-3; 11 nucleotides align to TRBD2. The CDR3 runs 14 residues. CDR1 and CDR2 from the germline V gene are SGDLS and YYNGEE. The ends lost 8 bases at V and 5 bases at J; junction bases unmatched: 7. CDR3 sequence (DNA): TGTGCCAGTAAGAAGACTAGCGGGGAAGATACGCAGTATTTT. It translates to CASKKTSGEDTQYF.

The chain carries TRBV4-1 and TRBJ1-5; D is possibly TRBD1 (5 bases). The V gene lost 2 bases and the J gene lost 7 bases, with 21 bases spanning the gap. The CDR3 sequence is 17 residues long. Germline assignment: CDR1 MGHRA and CDR2 YSYEKL. The DNA for the CDR3 is TGCGCCAGCAGCCAAACTCCCGTTCAGGGCGCGGGACAGCCCCAGCATTTT. Protein: CASSQTPVQGAGQPQHF.

The table lists this clone with a few counts. The chain recombines TRBV13 with TRBJ2-2, with unresolved D. The CDR3 runs to 16 residues. V dropped 5 bases and J dropped 6 bases, with 19 bases sitting between them. Germline V CDR1 and CDR2: PRHDT, FYEKMQ (reference sequence). The CDR3 sequence is CASSQRSHQGSGELFF. CDR3 sequence (DNA): TGTGCCAGCAGCCAAAGGTCGCACCAAGGCTCCGGGGAGCTGTTTTTT.

The CDR3: CASSFSDRVGTEAFF. The DNA of the CDR3 is TGTGCCAGCAGTTTCTCCGACAGGGTCGGGACTGAAGCTTTCTTT. The rearrangement joins TRBV27 to TRBJ1-1; 7 nucleotides match TRBD1. The CDR3 contains 15 residues. V was pared by 3 bases and J by 5 bases, with 9 bases of the junction left unmatched. CDR1 and CDR2 (germline): MNHEY, SMNVEV (reference sequence).

The V call is TRBV6-1, the J call TRBJ1-4; D is unresolved. CDR3 length: 14 residues. Trimming removed 2 bases at V and 2 bases at J, with 6 bases between. Germline V gives CDR1 MNHNS, CDR2 SASEGT. The CDR3 protein is CASSEQPTNEKLFF. The CDR3 nucleotides are TGTGCCAGCAGTGAACAGCCCACTAATGAAAAACTGTTTTTT.

The V and J genes are TRBV18 and TRBJ2-3; D remains ambiguous. Trimming pared 3 bases from V and 4 bases from J, leaving 11 bases between. The CDR3 extends over 14 amino acids. CDR1 and CDR2 (germline): KGHSH, LQKENI. The CDR3 sequence: CASSPPAVADTQYF. The CDR3 DNA is TGTGCCAGCTCACCCCCTGCGGTGGCAGATACGCAGTATTTT.

With regard to this clone: This same CDR3 is encoded by further DNA sequences in the sample. This chain connects TRBV7-9 to TRBJ1-1; D remains ambiguous. CDR3 size: 14 residues. Trimming removed 1 base from V and 1 base from J, with 7 bases in between. The germline V gene has CDR1 SEHNR and CDR2 FQNEAQ (reference sequence). The CDR3 coding sequence is TGTGCCAGCAGCTTAGAGGCGGAGAACACTGAAGCTTTCTTT. Translated, it gives CASSLEAENTEAFF.